The present entry profiles one T cell receptor (beta chain) with its context. Antigen unknown. The record originates from a study of cytomegalovirus exposure and HLA in healthy donors. The primer mix had 60 Vbeta and 13 Jbeta primers. Per the original data handling: The count from a later analysis was some 81 million unique TCR beta chains, about 10 million of them shared. TCRdb keeps only in-frame clones here, not all; method: immunoSEQ multiplex PCR. V, J and clone size derive from that table, while D and trimming were established from the DNA sequence. In the table there are about 200,000 clones, more than 65% of which are singletons. Study-wide results and caveats: In a later analysis, most CMV-associated TCR beta chains appeared HLA-restricted. Immune exposure was documented only through CMV serostatus.

Trimming removed 3 bases at V and 6 bases at J, with 11 bases between. The CDR3 contains 13 residues. CDR1 LNHDA and CDR2 SQIVND come from the germline V gene (reference sequence). Input material: PBMCs. The receptor was derived from a girl between 5 and 17 years old in good health and CMV-seropositive. The gene calls are TRBV19 and TRBJ2-5, with a weak D call TRBD1 (6 bases). Written as DNA, the CDR3 is TGTGCCAGTAGTATCTCGGACAGAAAGACCCAGTACTTC. Translation: CASSISDRKTQYF. The full variable domain, completed using reference TRBV19 and TRBJ2-5, is DGGITQSPKYLFRKEGQNVTLSCEQNLNHDAMYWYRQDPGQGLRLIYYSQIVNDFQKGDIAEGYSVSREKKESFPLTVTSAQKNPTAFYLCASSISDRKTQYFGPGTRLLVL.